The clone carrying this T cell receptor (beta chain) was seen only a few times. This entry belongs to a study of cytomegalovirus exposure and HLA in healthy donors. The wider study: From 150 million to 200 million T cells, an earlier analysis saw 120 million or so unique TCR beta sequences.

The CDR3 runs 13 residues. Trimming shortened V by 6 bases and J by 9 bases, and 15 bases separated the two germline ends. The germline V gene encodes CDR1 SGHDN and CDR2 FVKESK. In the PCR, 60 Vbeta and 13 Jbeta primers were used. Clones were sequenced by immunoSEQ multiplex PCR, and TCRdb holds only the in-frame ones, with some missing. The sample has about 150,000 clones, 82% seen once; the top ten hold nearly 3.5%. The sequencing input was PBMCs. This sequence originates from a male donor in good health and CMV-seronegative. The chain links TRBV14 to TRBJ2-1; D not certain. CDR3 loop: CASRGSFPTEQFF. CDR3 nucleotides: TGTGCCAGCAGGGGTAGCTTCCCTACTGAGCAGTTCTTC.